The clone carrying this TCR beta chain was recorded many times. V was shortened by 6 bases and J by 8 bases, with 17 bases between the two germline ends. This CDR3 region has 14 residues. CDR1 is SGHDN, CDR2 FVKESK, per germline. Using a constant-region primer together with ProtoScript II reverse transcriptase, TCR beta cDNA was made from roughly 500 ng of total RNA. Libraries covering TCR beta were generated through three nested multiplex PCR rounds (using a slightly modified ARM-PCR). It was with TRBV1-TRBV30 forward primers and a C-beta reverse primer that the first two PCR rounds were run, at roughly 10 cycles each. TCRdb independently ran MiXCR on the multiplex PCR reads; one entry per CDR3 protein. The sample lists about 74,000 distinct CDR3 sequences, about 70% seen once, with roughly 26% in the top ten. The entry originates in a study of tumor-infiltrating lymphocytes in primary liver carcinoma.

Total RNA and DNA came together from 20-30 mg of bulk tissue without cell sorting. This clonotype was sampled from a man in his forties or fifties with primary liver carcinoma and hepatitis B virus infection. The source material was liver tumor tissue from sampling region 4. Subset in this sample: tumor region T4, right-lateral pole. This rearrangement joins TRBV14 to TRBJ2-4; D possibly uses TRBD1 or TRBD2 (6 bases each). CDR3 sequence: CASRPSGGRHIQYF. CDR3 in DNA: TGTGCCAGCAGGCCCTCCGGGGGCAGGCACATTCAGTACTTC. Full variable domain (outside the CDR3, taken from reference TRBV14 and TRBJ2-4): EAGVTQFPSHSVIEKGQTVTLRCDPISGHDNLYWYRRVMGKEIKFLLHFVKESKQDESGMPNNRFLAERTGGTYSTLKVQPAELEDSGVYFCASRPSGGRHIQYFGAGTRLSVL.